Below are 21 T cell receptor beta chains sequenced from a single sample in a study of T-cell reconstitution after alpha-beta-depleted transplantation in children. Using unique molecular identifiers, the investigators prepared the TCRbeta library. TCRdb reanalysed the PCR reads using MiXCR and keeps one entry per CDR3 protein. The sample lists about 410,000 distinct CDR3 sequences, around 20% occurring once. The specimen was PBMCs from the stem cell graft donor, collected from the stem cell graft. Source of these receptors: a human donor who donated a stem cell graft to a child with acute myeloid leukemia.

This clonotype appeared many times. The rearrangement uses TRBV20-1 and TRBJ2-1; TRBD2 agrees at 7 bases. This CDR3 is 13 amino acids long. Trimming at V came to 3 bases and at J to 10 bases, leaving 9 bases not matched to a gene. Germline V CDR1 and CDR2: DFQATT, SNEGSKA (reference sequence). The CDR3 protein is CSARREGVREQFF. CDR3 DNA: TGCAGTGCTAGGAGGGAGGGAGTTAGGGAGCAGTTCTTC.

The V and J genes are TRBV12-3 or TRBV12-4 and TRBJ1-1; 7 nucleotides match TRBD1. The CDR3 sequence is 16 residues long. Unmatched junction bases numbered 11, after V lost 6 bases and J lost 1 base. CDR3 in amino acids: CASSLGTAQGNTEAFF. In DNA, the CDR3 is TGTGCCAGCAGCCTCGGGACAGCCCAGGGGAACACTGAAGCTTTCTTT.

This sequence joins TRBV6-5 and TRBJ2-1; 11 bases agree with TRBD2. The CDR3 is made up of 17 amino acids. CDR1 is MNHEY, CDR2 SVGAGI, per germline. With 4 bases clipped from V and 7 bases from J, the junction kept 12 bases outside the gene matches. This CDR3 is CASSSLAGGPIGNEQFF. The CDR3 nucleotides read TGTGCCAGCAGTTCCTTAGCGGGAGGGCCAATTGGGAATGAGCAGTTCTTC.

This clonotype was recorded many times. CDR3 nucleotides: TGTGCCAGCAGCTTAACGGGGTCGCCACCCTACGAGCAGTACTTC. Translating gives CASSLTGSPPYEQYF. The rearrangement uses TRBV7-6 and TRBJ2-7; D may be TRBD2 (5 bases). V was cut by 2 bases and J by 2 bases, with 13 bases left in between. Germline V CDR1 and CDR2: SGHVS, FNYEAQ. The CDR3 loop spans 15 amino acids.

The gene calls are TRBV11-2 and TRBJ2-2, with D unclear. The germline gives CDR1 SGHAT, CDR2 FQNNGV. The CDR3 runs to 16 residues. V lost 10 bases, J lost 5 bases, and 23 bases lay in between. DNA for the CDR3: TGTGCCACTAGGGCCCTCTCTTTCACCCTTACCGGGGAGCTGTTTTTT. Translating gives CATRALSFTLTGELFF.

The rearrangement links TRBV10-3 to TRBJ2-5, with D possibly being TRBD2 (5 bases). The CDR3 is made up of 14 amino acids. Germline V gene lookup returns CDR1 ENHRY and CDR2 SYGVKD. V was clipped by 0 bases and J by 3 bases, with 8 bases between them. The CDR3 DNA reads as TGTGCCATCAGTGAGTCCGGGATCAAAGAGACCCAGTACTTC. It codes for CAISESGIKETQYF.

The J gene is TRBJ1-2, the V gene TRBV24-1; D unresolved. From germline, CDR1 is KGHDR and CDR2 SFDVKD. This CDR3 is 14 amino acids long. Trimming shortened V by 5 bases and J by 7 bases, and 16 bases separated the two germline ends. The CDR3 coding sequence is TGTGCCACCAGTGCCGACGCCACGCCATCTGGCTACACCTTC. Protein product: CATSADATPSGYTF.

This chain joins TRBV7-2 and TRBJ2-1; 8 bases agree with TRBD2. The germline V gene has CDR1 SGHTA and CDR2 FQGNSA. CDR3 length: 14 residues. The V gene end was trimmed by 6 bases and the J gene end by 8 bases; junction bases not matched to a gene: 9. The CDR3 nucleotides read TGTGCCAGCAGTACCGGGACTAGTAGGGATGAGCAGTTCTTC. Translating it yields CASSTGTSRDEQFF.

The V and J genes are TRBV24-1 and TRBJ2-7; D gene unclear. CDR3 length equals 12 residues. Per germline, CDR1 KGHDR and CDR2 SFDVKD. V dropped 6 bases and J dropped 5 bases, with 10 bases sitting between them. CDR3 sequence (DNA): TGTGCCACCAGTAGTAGTCGGGACGAGCAGTACTTC. Protein sequence: CATSSSRDEQYF.

The chain joins TRBV2 to TRBJ2-5, with no clear D. Germline V CDR1 and CDR2: SNHLY, FYNNEI. Trimming cost V 6 bases and J 0 bases, with 5 bases left between them. This CDR3 has 12 amino acids. The CDR3 loop reads CASRAYQETQYF. In DNA, the CDR3 is TGTGCCAGCAGGGCGTACCAAGAGACCCAGTACTTC.

This clonotype was seen more than once but under ten times. The V and J genes are TRBV7-9 and TRBJ2-1, with D perhaps TRBD2 (6 bases). The CDR3 totals 16 residues. Germline V lookup: CDR1 SEHNR, CDR2 FQNEAQ (reference sequence). Trimming pared 0 bases from V and 1 base from J, leaving 10 bases between. CDR3 coding DNA: TGTGCCAGCAGCTTAGCGTTACTAGCATCCTACAATGAGCAGTTCTTC. Amino acid sequence: CASSLALLASYNEQFF.

V usage is TRBV5-1 and J usage is TRBJ2-1; 7 nucleotides align to TRBD2. V lost 3 bases to trimming and J lost 8 bases; unmatched junction nucleotides: 8. The CDR3 sequence is 14 residues long. Germline-derived CDR1 and CDR2 are SGHRS and YFSETQ. CDR3 sequence (DNA): TGCGCCAGCAGCTCGACTCTAAGCGGGGATGAGCAGTTCTTC. Protein product: CASSSTLSGDEQFF. Full variable domain (rest looked up from reference TRBV5-1 and TRBJ2-1): KAGVTQTPRYLIKTRGQQVTLSCSPISGHRSVSWYQQTPGQGLQFLFEYFSETQRNKGNFPGRFSGRQFSNSRSEMNVSTLELGDSALYLCASSSTLSGDEQFFGPGTRLTVL.

V and J are TRBV7-3 and TRBJ2-1; D gene ambiguous. The V end was cut by 5 bases, the J end by 8 bases, with 13 bases between. From germline, CDR1 is SGHTA and CDR2 FQGTGA. The CDR3 runs to 13 residues. In DNA, the CDR3 is TGTGCCAGCAGCCAACGAGGTTGGGATGAGCAGTTCTTC. Amino acid sequence: CASSQRGWDEQFF.

This chain links TRBV24-1 with TRBJ2-1, with D tentatively TRBD2 (6 bases). V dropped 6 bases and J dropped 2 bases, with 10 bases sitting between them. The CDR3 runs 14 residues. The germline V gene encodes CDR1 KGHDR and CDR2 SFDVKD. CDR3 DNA: TGTGCCACCAGTCAGCCTAGCGCCTACAATGAGCAGTTCTTC. Residues: CATSQPSAYNEQFF.

The sample holds a few counts of this clonotype. This chain links TRBV29-1 with TRBJ1-1; TRBD1 matches at 9 bases. The germline V gene has CDR1 SQVTM and CDR2 ANQGSEA. After removal of 7 bases from V and 0 bases from J, the junction contained 0 bases not matched to a gene. The CDR3 has 12 amino acids. CDR3 sequence: CSGDRVNTEAFF. CDR3 nucleotide sequence: TGCAGCGGGGACAGGGTGAACACTGAAGCTTTCTTT.

The chain recombines TRBV25-1 with TRBJ2-7; no clear D gene. CDR1 MGHDK and CDR2 SYGVNS come from the germline V gene. Trimming removed 7 bases from V and 5 bases from J, with 15 bases in between. CDR3 size: 13 residues. In DNA form, the CDR3 reads TGTGCCAGCACCCCGTTTGGCGAAAACGAGCAGTACTTC. Translated, it gives CASTPFGENEQYF.

This clonotype was seen only once. The rearrangement joins TRBV29-1 to TRBJ2-6; 7 positions match TRBD1. V was clipped by 6 bases and J by 0 bases; unmatched bases: 23. This CDR3 comprises 21 residues. Per the germline V gene, CDR1 is SQVTM and CDR2 is ANQGSEA. As DNA, the CDR3 is TGCAGCGTCGTTTCGGCCCCGACAGGGTGGGCGAAGAACTCTGGGGCCAACGTCCTGACTTTC. Residues: CSVVSAPTGWAKNSGANVLTF. The full variable domain, with the rest looked up from reference TRBV29-1 and TRBJ2-6, is SAVISQKPSRDICQRGTSLTIQCQVDSQVTMMFWYRQQPGQSLTLIATANQGSEATYESGFVIDKFPISRPNLTFSTLTVSNMSPEDSSIYLCSVVSAPTGWAKNSGANVLTFGAGSRLTVL.

The chain has TRBV18 and TRBJ2-1; D might be TRBD1 (6 bases). The V gene's germline CDR1 is KGHSH and CDR2 LQKENI. V was shortened by 10 bases and J by 6 bases, with 16 bases between the two germline ends. This CDR3 is built from 13 residues. The CDR3, as DNA: TGTGCCACCGGAACGGACAGACTCAATGAGCAGTTCTTC. It specifies CATGTDRLNEQFF.

CDR3 nucleotides: TGTGCCCACGGCCGGGGGGCCACGGGGGGCTACACCTTC. This translates into CAHGRGATGGYTF. The rearrangement links TRBV28 to TRBJ1-2; perhaps TRBD1 as D (6 bases). V was clipped by 11 bases and J by 8 bases, with 21 bases between them. The CDR3 has 13 amino acids. Germline lookup yields CDR1 MDHEN and CDR2 SYDVKM.

This clonotype was counted a few times. The J gene is TRBJ2-7, the V gene TRBV7-2; 12 bases match TRBD1. Per the germline V gene, CDR1 is SGHTA and CDR2 is FQGNSA. The CDR3 runs 15 residues. Unmatched junction bases numbered 5, after V lost 3 bases and J lost 5 bases. DNA for the CDR3: TGTGCCAGCAGCTTTTCCGGGACAGGGGGCAACGAGCAGTACTTC. Protein: CASSFSGTGGNEQYF.

This clonotype was detected many times. The V call is TRBV12-3 or TRBV12-4, the J call TRBJ2-7; D unresolved. Trimming stripped 9 bases from V and 3 bases from J, with 9 bases between. The CDR3 is 11 amino acids. CDR3 in DNA: TGTGCCAGTCGGTCAGACTACGAGCAGTACTTC. Translated: CASRSDYEQYF.